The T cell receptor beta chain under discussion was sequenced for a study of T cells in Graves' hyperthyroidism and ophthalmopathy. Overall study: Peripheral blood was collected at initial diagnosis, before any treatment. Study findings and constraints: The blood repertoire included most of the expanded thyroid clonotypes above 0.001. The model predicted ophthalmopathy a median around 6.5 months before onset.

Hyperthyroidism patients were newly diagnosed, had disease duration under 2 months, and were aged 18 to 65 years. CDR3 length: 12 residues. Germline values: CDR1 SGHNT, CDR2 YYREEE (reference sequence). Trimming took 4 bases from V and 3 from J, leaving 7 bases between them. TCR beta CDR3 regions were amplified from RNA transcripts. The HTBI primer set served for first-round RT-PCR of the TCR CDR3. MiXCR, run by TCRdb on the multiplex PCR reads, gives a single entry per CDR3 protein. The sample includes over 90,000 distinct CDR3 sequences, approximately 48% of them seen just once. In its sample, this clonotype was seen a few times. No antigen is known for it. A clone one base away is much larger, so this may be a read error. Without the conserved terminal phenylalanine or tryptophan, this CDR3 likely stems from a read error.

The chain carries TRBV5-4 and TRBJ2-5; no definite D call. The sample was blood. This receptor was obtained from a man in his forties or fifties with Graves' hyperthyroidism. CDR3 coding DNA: TGTGCCAGCAGCGGAAGAGAAGAGACCCAGTACCTC. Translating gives CASSGREETQYL.